Listed below are T cell receptor beta chains from one sample, sequenced in a study of blood T cell repertoires in COVID-19. Using immunoSEQ multiplex PCR, the repertoire was profiled, and TCRdb retains in-frame clones only, with some absent. The sample holds 95,000 to 100,000 clones, 85% seen once. The sample consisted of peripheral blood. All receptors derive from a woman in her seventies with active or convalescent COVID-19. The CDR3 runs from the conserved cysteine through the conserved F or W. The D gene is left open where the match is weak. Expanded clones are given a class, and other clones once, few, many or no size at all.

>TRBD2|16|TRBV6-1|.|TRBJ2-3
CASSEGSGDSTDTQYF
TGTGCCAGCAGTGAAGGTAGCGGGGATAGCACAGATACGCAGTATTTT
>.|13|TRBV2|.|TRBJ2-3
CASSGRLTDTQYF
TGTGCCAGCTCGGGTCGACTCACAGATACGCAGTATTTT
>TRBD2|16|TRBV27|.|TRBJ2-3
CASSLSGGGALDTQYF
TGTGCCAGCAGTTTATCTGGCGGGGGGGCCCTGGATACGCAGTATTTT
>.|15|TRBV30|.|TRBJ1-5
CAWSVYRGSNQPQHF
TGTGCCTGGAGTGTATATCGGGGGTCCAATCAGCCCCAGCATTTT
>.|12|TRBV28|.|TRBJ2-1
CASSLGTSEQFF
TGTGCCAGCAGTTTAGGTACTTCAGAGCAGTTCTTC
>TRBD1|14|TRBV18|.|TRBJ1-2
CASSRRQGNYGYTF
TGTGCCAGCTCACGGAGACAGGGGAACTATGGCTACACCTTC
>.|14|TRBV15|.|TRBJ1-5
CATRGEDSNQPQHF
TGTGCCACCAGGGGTGAGGATAGCAATCAGCCCCAGCATTTT
>.|12|TRBV7-3|.|TRBJ2-1
CASSRLADEQFF
TGTGCCAGCAGCCGCCTCGCGGATGAGCAGTTCTTC
>.|13|TRBV30|.|TRBJ2-5
CAWSPRASETQYF
TGTGCCTGGAGCCCCAGGGCCAGCGAGACCCAGTACTTC
>TRBD1|17|TRBV5-1|.|TRBJ1-1
CASSLARGRSENTEAFF
TGCGCCAGCAGCTTGGCCAGGGGGCGATCCGAGAACACTGAAGCTTTCTTT
>.|15|TRBV6-6|.|TRBJ2-5
CAIGLSRPDQETQYF
TGTGCTATTGGGCTTTCCCGTCCGGATCAAGAGACCCAGTACTTC
>TRBD1|14|TRBV28|.|TRBJ2-7
CASRLDRGRYEQYF
TGTGCCAGCAGACTTGACAGGGGTCGGTACGAGCAGTACTTC
>TRBD2|15|TRBV2|.|TRBJ2-5
CASSEARGGPETQYF
TGTGCCAGCAGTGAAGCGCGGGGGGGCCCTGAGACCCAGTACTTC
>TRBD1|16|TRBV19|.|TRBJ1-1
CASSIGTGGMNTEAFF
TGTGCCAGTAGTATAGGAACAGGGGGCATGAACACTGAAGCTTTCTTT
>TRBD2|17|TRBV13|.|TRBJ2-3
CASSPTGLAGSTDTQYF
TGTGCCAGCAGCCCCACCGGACTAGCGGGGAGCACAGATACGCAGTATTTT
>TRBD2|16|TRBV15|few|TRBJ2-3
CATSRRSSGYADTQYF
TGTGCCACCAGCAGACGATCTAGCGGGTACGCAGATACGCAGTATTTT
>.|17|TRBV12-1|.|TRBJ2-2
CASSFSLDRSGSGELFF
TGTGCCAGCAGCTTTTCCCTTGACAGGAGTGGTTCCGGGGAGCTGTTTTTT
>.|12|TRBV5-4|once|TRBJ1-4
CASSPGDEKLFF
TGTGCCAGCAGCCCCGGGGATGAAAAACTGTTTTTT
>TRBD2|15|TRBV7-8|.|TRBJ2-3
CASSQQRGGLDTQYF
TGTGCCAGCAGCCAACAGCGGGGGGGATTAGATACGCAGTATTTT
>.|14|TRBV6-5|.|TRBJ1-5
CASSQGLLNQPQHF
TGTGCCAGCAGCCAGGGGTTACTCAATCAGCCCCAGCATTTT
>TRBD1|17|TRBV10-3|.|TRBJ1-5
CAISEFGTGGLDQPQHF
TGTGCCATCAGTGAATTCGGGACAGGGGGCCTCGATCAGCCCCAGCATTTT
>.|12|TRBV12-3/TRBV12-4|.|TRBJ2-2
CASSLRVGELFF
TGTGCCAGCAGTTTGAGGGTGGGGGAGCTGTTTTTT
>.|14|TRBV18|once|TRBJ1-2
CASSPPSRGRGYTF
TGTGCCAGCTCACCACCCTCCAGGGGACGGGGCTACACCTTC
>.|16|TRBV7-6|.|TRBJ2-2
CASSLENPGANGELFF
TGTGCCAGCAGCTTAGAGAATCCAGGGGCGAACGGGGAGCTGTTTTTT
>.|16|TRBV12-2|.|TRBJ1-1
CASRLVQGDLNTEAFF
TGTGCAAGTCGCTTAGTCCAGGGGGATTTGAACACTGAAGCTTTCTTT
>.|15|TRBV3-1/TRBV3-2|once|TRBJ1-1
CASSQGGLLNTEAFF
TGTGCCAGCAGCCAAGGCGGTCTGCTGAACACTGAAGCTTTCTTT
>.|14|TRBV2|.|TRBJ1-3
CASSPEISGNTIYF
TGTGCCAGCAGTCCGGAGATCTCTGGAAACACCATATATTTT
>TRBD2|15|TRBV19|.|TRBJ2-1
CASSLAGGPYNEQFF
TGTGCCAGTTCTCTAGCGGGGGGGCCTTACAATGAGCAGTTCTTC
>.|16|TRBV7-2|.|TRBJ1-1
CASSKTGQGLGTEAFF
TGTGCCAGCAGCAAGACGGGGCAGGGGCTTGGGACTGAAGCTTTCTTT
>.|14|TRBV7-2|.|TRBJ2-5
CASSSQGVGETQYF
TGTGCCAGCAGCTCACAGGGCGTAGGGGAGACCCAGTACTTC
>TRBD1|16|TRBV18|.|TRBJ1-1
CASSPPGQGAFTEAFF
TGTGCCAGCTCACCACCGGGACAGGGGGCATTCACTGAAGCTTTCTTT
>.|12|TRBV9|.|TRBJ1-2
CASTRGEDGYTF
TGTGCCAGCACGCGGGGGGAAGATGGCTACACCTTC
>.|14|TRBV6-6|.|TRBJ1-2
CASSPGSSSYGYTF
TGTGCCAGCAGTCCAGGGTCAAGTTCATATGGCTACACCTTC
>TRBD2|16|TRBV4-3|.|TRBJ2-7
CASSQYHGGRAGEQYF
TGCGCCAGCAGCCAGTACCACGGGGGGAGGGCCGGCGAGCAGTACTTC
>.|15|TRBV9|once|TRBJ1-1
CASSVAAQGSPEAFF
TGTGCCAGCAGCGTAGCTGCCCAGGGATCTCCTGAAGCTTTCTTT
>.|13|TRBV10-1|.|TRBJ2-7
CAGPYRALYEQYF
TGCGCCGGTCCTTACAGAGCTCTTTACGAGCAGTACTTC
>TRBD1|16|TRBV3-1/TRBV3-2|few|TRBJ1-6
CASSQGTVMENSPLHF
TGTGCCAGCAGCCAGGGGACAGTGATGGAAAATTCACCCCTCCACTTT
>TRBD1|15|TRBV6-5|.|TRBJ2-3
CASSSPRTGADTQYF
TGTGCCAGCAGTTCCCCTAGGACAGGGGCAGATACGCAGTATTTT
>TRBD2|16|TRBV9|.|TRBJ2-5
CASSVGAAGGRETQYF
TGTGCCAGCAGCGTAGGTGCAGCGGGGGGCAGGGAGACCCAGTACTTC
>.|14|TRBV7-2|.|TRBJ2-6
CASAVSGGANVLTF
TGTGCCAGCGCCGTGTCAGGTGGGGCCAACGTCCTGACTTTC